These 7 T cell receptor beta chains were all obtained from the same sample, sequenced in a study of T cells after yellow fever vaccination. TCRdb reprocessed the 5' RACE reads via MiXCR and lists one record per CDR3 protein. This table has a few hundred thousand distinct CDR3 sequences, around 5.3% appearing once. The sequences come from CD4+ T cells sorted from PBMCs, collected on the day of the yellow fever booster vaccination. Receptors were obtained from a man aged 18-30 years who received the YFV17D yellow fever vaccine.

This clonotype was recorded at least ten times. This chain's CDR3 is CASSYSYTGAETQYF. The DNA of the CDR3 is TGTGCCAGCAGTTACTCGTACACCGGTGCAGAGACCCAGTACTTC. This sequence joins TRBV6-5 and TRBJ2-5; no clear D. CDR1 and CDR2 from the germline V gene are MNHEY and SVGAGI. Trimming removed 0 bases from V and 4 bases from J, with 12 bases in between. The CDR3 covers 15 residues.

The chain employs TRBV29-1 and TRBJ2-2; D perhaps matches TRBD1 (5 bases). V was shortened by 1 base and J by 5 bases, with 17 bases between the two germline ends. CDR3 length: 16 residues. Germline-derived CDR1 and CDR2 are SQVTM and ANQGSEA. The CDR3 spells CSVEVWGRVRTGELFF. The DNA of the CDR3 is TGCAGCGTTGAAGTCTGGGGCCGTGTGAGGACCGGGGAGCTGTTTTTT.

This clonotype was detected many times. The chain links TRBV9 to TRBJ1-6; 8 nucleotides match TRBD1. The V and J ends lost 3 bases and 7 bases, in that order; junction bases with no gene match: 0. The length of the CDR3 is 13 residues. The germline gives CDR1 SGDLS, CDR2 YYNGEE. For the CDR3, the DNA is TGTGCCAGCAGCGGACAGGGGAATTCACCCCTCCACTTT. This sequence encodes CASSGQGNSPLHF.

The chain combines TRBV30 with TRBJ2-2, with D unresolved. This CDR3 region has 14 residues. Trimming pared 2 bases from V and 7 bases from J, leaving 14 bases between. Germline V gives CDR1 GTSNPN, CDR2 SVGIG (reference sequence). CDR3 sequence (DNA): TGTGCCTGGAGTCCCTCGAATTTAGGCGGGGAGCTGTTTTTT. It specifies CAWSPSNLGGELFF.

The CDR3 region has the DNA TGCAGCGTTGACCCCTGGGCAGGGGGCACTGAAGCTTTCTTT. Its translation: CSVDPWAGGTEAFF. The chain links TRBV29-1 to TRBJ1-1, with 7 bases lining up with TRBD1. J lost 4 bases, V lost 3 bases, and 8 bases had no gene match. This CDR3 region has 14 residues. Germline V gives CDR1 SQVTM, CDR2 ANQGSEA.

This clonotype was counted many times. This chain connects TRBV7-2 to TRBJ2-3; weak D call: TRBD2 (5 bases). The CDR3 has 14 residues. The V gene's germline CDR1 is SGHTA and CDR2 FQGNSA. V dropped 5 bases and J dropped 3 bases, with 12 bases sitting between them. The CDR3 sequence: CASSPESGTDTQYF. In DNA, the CDR3 is TGTGCCAGCAGCCCCGAGAGCGGAACAGATACGCAGTATTTT.

The sample holds many counts of this clonotype. V gene TRBV24-1 combines with J gene TRBJ2-3; no clear D gene. The CDR3 length is 12 residues. V shed 1 base and J shed 10 bases, with 8 bases lying between them. The germline CDR1 and CDR2 sequences are KGHDR and SFDVKD. CDR3 region: CATSDFTGSQYF. As DNA, the CDR3 is TGTGCCACCAGTGATTTTACCGGGTCGCAGTATTTT.